This TCR beta chain was found in a study of blood T cell repertoires in COVID-19. Study context: Collection of acute and convalescent COVID-19 samples took place in the United States, Italy and Spain. T cells, B-cell-depleted T cells, or PBMCs provided the cDNA or gDNA that served as material.

Authors' methods: Nucleated cell counts were estimated from reference gene primer amplification. The protocol was immunoSEQ multiplex PCR, while the TCRdb copy is restricted to in-frame clones and leaves out a portion. V and J calls and clone size are those listed in that table; D and trimming were worked out from the DNA. The data show about 57,000 clones, with around 80% seen just once and more than 8% held by the top ten. CDR3 length equals 16 residues. Germline V gene data show CDR1 as MNHEY and CDR2 as SVGEGT. Trimming at V came to 6 bases and at J to 10 bases, leaving 13 bases not matched to a gene.

V is TRBV6-2 or TRBV6-3 and J is TRBJ2-3; TRBD2 matches 13 bases. Sequences were obtained from peripheral blood. This clonotype was sampled from an elderly woman with acute or convalescent COVID-19. The CDR3 loop reads CASSRILAGGPAAQYF. In DNA, the CDR3 is TGTGCCAGCAGCCGCATACTAGCGGGGGGGCCCGCGGCGCAGTATTTT.